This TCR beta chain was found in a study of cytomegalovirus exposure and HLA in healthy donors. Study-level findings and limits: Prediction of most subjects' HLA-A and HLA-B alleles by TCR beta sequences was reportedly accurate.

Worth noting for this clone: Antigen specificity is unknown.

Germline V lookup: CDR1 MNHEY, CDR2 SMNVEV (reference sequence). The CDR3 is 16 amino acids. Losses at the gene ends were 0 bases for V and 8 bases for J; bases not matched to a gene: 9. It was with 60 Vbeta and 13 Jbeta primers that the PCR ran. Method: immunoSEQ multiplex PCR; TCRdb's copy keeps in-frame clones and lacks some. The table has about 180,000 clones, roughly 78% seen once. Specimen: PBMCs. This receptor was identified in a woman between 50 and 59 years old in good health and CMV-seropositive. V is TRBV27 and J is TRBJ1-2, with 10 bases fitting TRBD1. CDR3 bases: TGTGCCAGCAGTTTATCCGGACAGGGGGAAGTACGAGGCTACACCTTC. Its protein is CASSLSGQGEVRGYTF.